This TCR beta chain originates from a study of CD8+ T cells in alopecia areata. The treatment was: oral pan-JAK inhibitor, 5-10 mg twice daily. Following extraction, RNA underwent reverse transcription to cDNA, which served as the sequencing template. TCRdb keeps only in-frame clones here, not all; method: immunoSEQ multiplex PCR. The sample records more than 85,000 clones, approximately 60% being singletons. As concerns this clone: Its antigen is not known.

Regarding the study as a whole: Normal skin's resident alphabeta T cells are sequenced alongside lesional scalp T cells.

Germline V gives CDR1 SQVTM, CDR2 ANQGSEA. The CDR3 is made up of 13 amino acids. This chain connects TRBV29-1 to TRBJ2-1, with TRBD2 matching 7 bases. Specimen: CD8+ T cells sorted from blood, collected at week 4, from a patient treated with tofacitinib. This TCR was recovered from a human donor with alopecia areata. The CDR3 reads CAGPTSDYNEQFF. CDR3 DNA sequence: TGCGCCGGTCCTACTAGCGACTACAATGAGCAGTTCTTC.